This is a list of T cell receptor beta chains from one sample in a study of glioma-infiltrating T cells after dendritic cell vaccination. This table comes from immunoSEQ multiplex PCR, and its TCRdb copy is limited to in-frame clones, with some not included. Of some 90,000 clones in the sample, about 81% are singletons; the top ten hold approximately 2.1%. Sequences were derived from blood, sampled after dendritic cell vaccination. These receptors came from a human donor with glioblastoma. The CDR3 runs from the conserved cysteine through the conserved F or W. The D gene is left open where the match is weak. Clone size is not always given. Where it is, it says once, few, many or a class for expanded clones.

v_call,d_call,clone_size,j_call,cdr3_aa,cdr3_nt
TRBV5-6,NA,NA,TRBJ1-5,CASSSTQDNQPQHF,TGTGCCAGCAGCTCGACACAGGACAATCAGCCCCAGCATTTT
TRBV2,NA,NA,TRBJ2-7,CASSAHFDSYEQYF,TGTGCCAGCAGTGCGCACTTTGACAGCTACGAGCAGTACTTC
TRBV9,TRBD2,NA,TRBJ2-1,CASSVDPAGVEQFF,TGTGCCAGCAGCGTAGACCCAGCGGGAGTTGAGCAGTTCTTC
TRBV28,TRBD1,NA,TRBJ1-2,CASQFRDRVNGYTF,TGTGCCAGCCAATTCAGGGACAGGGTTAATGGCTACACCTTC
TRBV5-1,TRBD1,NA,TRBJ1-1,CASSHDRVGEAFF,TGCGCCAGCAGCCACGACAGGGTCGGGGAAGCTTTCTTT
TRBV4-1,TRBD1,few,TRBJ1-3,CASSQDLGTGAGNTIYF,TGCGCCAGCAGCCAAGATTTAGGGACAGGGGCTGGAAACACCATATATTTT
TRBV7-2,NA,NA,TRBJ2-2,CASSPPTGDTGELFF,TGTGCCAGCAGCCCACCGACAGGCGACACCGGGGAGCTGTTTTTT
TRBV11-2,NA,NA,TRBJ2-3,CASSLDLPSGPDTQYF,TGTGCCAGCAGCTTAGATCTCCCAAGCGGCCCAGATACGCAGTATTTT
TRBV6-5,TRBD1,NA,TRBJ2-1,CASSRGGQGGVEQFF,TGTGCCAGCAGTCGTGGGGGACAGGGGGGTGTCGAGCAGTTCTTC
TRBV11-1,NA,NA,TRBJ1-4,CASSPMGRNEKLFF,TGTGCCAGCAGCCCGATGGGCAGGAATGAAAAACTGTTTTTT
TRBV5-1,NA,NA,TRBJ1-2,CASSLEDGKYGYTF,TGCGCCAGCAGCTTGGAGGACGGGAAGTATGGCTACACCTTC
TRBV7-8,NA,NA,TRBJ1-6,CASSLALQGSPLHF,TGTGCCAGCAGCTTAGCCCTACAGGGTTCACCCCTCCACTTT
TRBV29-1,NA,NA,TRBJ2-2,CSVDRGRTGELFF,TGCAGCGTTGACAGGGGTCGCACCGGGGAGCTGTTTTTT
TRBV7-6,NA,NA,TRBJ2-5,CASSRSGVKETQYF,TGTGCCAGCAGCCGATCCGGGGTCAAAGAGACCCAGTACTTC
TRBV13,NA,NA,TRBJ2-6,CASSLLNGVNLTF,TGTGCCAGCAGCTTATTGAACGGGGTAAACCTGACTTTC
TRBV6-6,NA,NA,TRBJ1-2,CASSYPTGLYGYTF,TGTGCCAGCAGTTACCCGACAGGCCTCTATGGCTACACCTTC
TRBV18,NA,NA,TRBJ1-1,CASSTQGEAFF,TGTGCCAGCTCAACCCAGGGCGAAGCTTTCTTT
TRBV23-1,TRBD1,once,TRBJ2-1,CASSQGDNEQFF,TGCGCCAGCAGCCAGGGGGACAATGAGCAGTTCTTC
TRBV5-4,TRBD2,NA,TRBJ2-7,CASSSGGTYEQYF,TGTGCCAGCAGCTCGGGGGGAACCTACGAGCAGTACTTC
TRBV6-6,TRBD1,NA,TRBJ1-1,CASSYLQGAGDTEAFF,TGTGCCAGCAGTTACCTACAGGGGGCGGGGGACACTGAAGCTTTCTTT
TRBV6-1,TRBD1,once,TRBJ2-1,CASSEWVGQGDEQFF,TGTGCCAGCAGTGAATGGGTGGGACAGGGGGATGAGCAGTTCTTC
TRBV5-8,TRBD1,NA,TRBJ2-1,CASSYHRGAYNEQFF,TGTGCCAGCAGCTACCACAGGGGTGCCTACAATGAGCAGTTCTTC
TRBV7-8,TRBD2,NA,TRBJ2-7,CASSLVGTRGLLEQYF,TGTGCCAGCAGCCTTGTTGGGACTAGGGGGTTGCTCGAGCAGTACTTC
TRBV2,NA,NA,TRBJ1-1,CASAVLTGTEAFF,TGTGCCAGCGCCGTTCTAACGGGGACTGAAGCTTTCTTT
TRBV7-9,TRBD1,few,TRBJ2-7,CASSLGQEYEQYF,TGTGCCAGCAGCCTTGGACAGGAATACGAGCAGTACTTC
TRBV29-1,TRBD1,NA,TRBJ1-3,CSVKNTGTGSGNTIYF,TGCAGCGTGAAGAATACCGGGACAGGCTCTGGAAACACCATATATTTT
TRBV6-1,NA,NA,TRBJ1-4,CASSKQGQTNEKLFF,TGTGCCAGCAGCAAACAGGGTCAAACTAATGAAAAACTGTTTTTT
TRBV6-5,TRBD1,NA,TRBJ1-2,CAASGTGHGYTF,TGTGCCGCTTCCGGGACAGGGCATGGCTACACCTTC
TRBV11-3,NA,NA,TRBJ2-2,CASSLDQRGSGNTGELFF,TGTGCCAGCAGCTTAGATCAGCGAGGGTCGGGGAACACCGGGGAGCTGTTTTTT
TRBV7-8,TRBD1,NA,TRBJ1-2,CASSLTGGFGYTF,TGTGCCAGCAGCTTAACAGGGGGCTTTGGCTACACCTTC
TRBV19,TRBD1,NA,TRBJ1-3,CASSPDRGNTIYF,TGTGCCAGTAGTCCAGACAGGGGGAACACCATATATTTT
TRBV6-5,NA,NA,TRBJ1-6,CASSGSSYNSPLHF,TGTGCCAGCAGCGGGAGTTCCTATAATTCACCCCTCCACTTT
TRBV19,TRBD1,NA,TRBJ2-2,CASKRGQGTGELFF,TGTGCCAGTAAGAGGGGGCAAGGGACCGGGGAGCTGTTTTTT
TRBV5-1,TRBD2,NA,TRBJ2-1,CASSSYGGSSYNEQFF,TGCGCCAGCAGCTCCTACGGGGGGAGCTCCTACAATGAGCAGTTCTTC
TRBV28,NA,many,TRBJ1-1,CASSTHTEAFF,TGTGCCAGCAGCACACACACTGAAGCTTTCTTT
TRBV5-4,NA,few,TRBJ1-2,CASSLQGNYGYTF,TGTGCCAGCAGCTTGCAGGGTAACTATGGCTACACCTTC
TRBV6-5,NA,once,TRBJ2-1,CASSGFGQPNEQFF,TGTGCCAGCAGTGGTTTCGGACAACCTAATGAGCAGTTCTTC
TRBV18,TRBD1,once,TRBJ2-5,CASTRTGSEGETQYF,TGTGCCAGCACCCGGACAGGGTCAGAGGGGGAGACCCAGTACTTC
TRBV19,NA,once,TRBJ2-1,CASSIPRSSYNEQFF,TGTGCCAGTAGTATTCCTCGGAGCTCCTACAATGAGCAGTTCTTC
TRBV19,NA,NA,TRBJ2-5,CASSEVSGKETQYF,TGTGCCAGTAGTGAGGTCAGCGGTAAAGAGACCCAGTACTTC
TRBV5-4,TRBD1,NA,TRBJ2-7,CASSLKFFGTGGHEQYF,TGTGCCAGCAGCTTGAAGTTTTTTGGTACAGGGGGCCACGAGCAGTACTTC
TRBV28,NA,NA,TRBJ1-2,CARGGKDGYTF,TGTGCCAGGGGGGGGAAGGATGGCTACACCTTC
TRBV2,NA,NA,TRBJ1-1,CASSEQYTEAFF,TGTGCCAGCAGTGAGCAGTACACTGAAGCTTTCTTT
TRBV5-4,TRBD1,once,TRBJ1-4,CASSMGQTNEKLFF,TGTGCCAGCAGCATGGGACAGACGAATGAAAAACTGTTTTTT
TRBV10-1,TRBD1,NA,TRBJ1-2,CASSDRMEYGYTF,TGCGCCAGCTCGGACAGGATGGAATATGGCTACACCTTC
TRBV19,NA,NA,TRBJ2-3,CASRAFGGGTDTQYF,TGTGCCAGTAGGGCTTTTGGCGGGGGCACAGATACGCAGTATTTT
TRBV9,TRBD2,NA,TRBJ2-3,CASSPGLAADTYTQYF,TGTGCCAGCAGCCCCGGACTAGCGGCTGACACATATACGCAGTATTTT